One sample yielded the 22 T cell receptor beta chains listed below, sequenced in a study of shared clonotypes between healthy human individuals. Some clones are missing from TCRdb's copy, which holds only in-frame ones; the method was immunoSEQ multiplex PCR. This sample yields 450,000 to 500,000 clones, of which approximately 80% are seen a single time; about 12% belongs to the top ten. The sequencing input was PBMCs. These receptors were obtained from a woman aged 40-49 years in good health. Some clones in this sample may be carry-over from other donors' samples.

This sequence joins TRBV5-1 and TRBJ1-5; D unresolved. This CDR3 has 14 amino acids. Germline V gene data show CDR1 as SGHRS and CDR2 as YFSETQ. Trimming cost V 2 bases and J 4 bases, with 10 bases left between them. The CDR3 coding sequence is TGCGCCAGCAGCTTCGGAGGGTATAATCAGCCCCAGCATTTT. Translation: CASSFGGYNQPQHF.

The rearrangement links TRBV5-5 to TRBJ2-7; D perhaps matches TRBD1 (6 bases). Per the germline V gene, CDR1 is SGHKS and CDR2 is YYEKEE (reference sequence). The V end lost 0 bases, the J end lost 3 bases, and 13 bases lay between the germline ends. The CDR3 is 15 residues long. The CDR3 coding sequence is TGTGCCAGCAGCTTGGGAGGGCAGGGGAACTACGAGCAGTACTTC. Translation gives CASSLGGQGNYEQYF.

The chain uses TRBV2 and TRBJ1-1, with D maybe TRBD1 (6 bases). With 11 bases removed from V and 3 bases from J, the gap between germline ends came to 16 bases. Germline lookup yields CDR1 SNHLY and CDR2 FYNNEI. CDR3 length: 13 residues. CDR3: CAGGQEGDTEAFF. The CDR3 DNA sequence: TGTGCCGGCGGGCAGGAGGGGGACACTGAAGCTTTCTTT.

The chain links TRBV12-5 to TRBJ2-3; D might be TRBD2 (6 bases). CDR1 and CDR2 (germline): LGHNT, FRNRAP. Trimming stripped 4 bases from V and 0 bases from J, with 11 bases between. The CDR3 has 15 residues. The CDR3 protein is CASGSGTGSTDTQYF. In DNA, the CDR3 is TGTGCTAGTGGTTCCGGGACTGGGAGCACAGATACGCAGTATTTT.

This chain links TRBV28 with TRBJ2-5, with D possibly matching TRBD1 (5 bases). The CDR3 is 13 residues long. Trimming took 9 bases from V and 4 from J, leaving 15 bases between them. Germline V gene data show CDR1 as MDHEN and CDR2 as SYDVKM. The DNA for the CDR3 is TGTGCCAGTCGAATCAGGGTAGCAGAGACCCAGTACTTC. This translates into CASRIRVAETQYF. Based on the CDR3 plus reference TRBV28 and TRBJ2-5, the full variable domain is DVKVTQSSRYLVKRTGEKVFLECVQDMDHENMFWYRQDPGLGLRLIYFSYDVKMKEKGDIPEGYSVSREKKERFSLILESASTNQTSMYLCASRIRVAETQYFGPGTRLLVL.

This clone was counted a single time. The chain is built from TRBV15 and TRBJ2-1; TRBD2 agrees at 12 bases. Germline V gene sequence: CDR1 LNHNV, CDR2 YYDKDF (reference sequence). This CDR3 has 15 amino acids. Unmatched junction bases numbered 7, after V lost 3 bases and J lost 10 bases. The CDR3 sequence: CATSSSSGRAGEQFF. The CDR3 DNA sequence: TGTGCCACCAGCAGTTCTAGCGGGAGGGCCGGGGAGCAGTTCTTC.

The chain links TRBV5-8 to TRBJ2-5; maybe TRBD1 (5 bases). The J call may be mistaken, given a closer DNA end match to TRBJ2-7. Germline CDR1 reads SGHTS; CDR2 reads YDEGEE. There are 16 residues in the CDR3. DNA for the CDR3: TGTGCCAGCAGCTTGGATTACAGGCTCACTTACTACGAGCAGTACTTC. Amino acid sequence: CASSLDYRLTYYEQYF.

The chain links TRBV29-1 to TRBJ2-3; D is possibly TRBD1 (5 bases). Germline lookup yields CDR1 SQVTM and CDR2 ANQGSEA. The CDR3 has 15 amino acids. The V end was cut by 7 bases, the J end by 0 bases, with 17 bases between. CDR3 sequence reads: CSASRARTSTDTQYF. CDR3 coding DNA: TGCAGCGCCTCCAGGGCAAGAACTAGCACAGATACGCAGTATTTT.

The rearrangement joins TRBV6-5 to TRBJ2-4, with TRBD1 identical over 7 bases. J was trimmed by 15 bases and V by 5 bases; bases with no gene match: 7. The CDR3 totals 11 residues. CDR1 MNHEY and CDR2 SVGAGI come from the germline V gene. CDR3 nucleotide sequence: TGTGCCAGCAGTGAAGAAGGGGGCAGGTACTTC. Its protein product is CASSEEGGRYF.

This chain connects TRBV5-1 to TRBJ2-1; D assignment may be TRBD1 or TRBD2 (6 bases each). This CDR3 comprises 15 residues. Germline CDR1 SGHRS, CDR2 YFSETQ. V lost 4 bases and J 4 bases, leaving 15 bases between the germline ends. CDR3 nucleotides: TGCGCCAGCAGCCCGGAGGGGGGCCCTTACAATGAGCAGTTCTTC. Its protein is CASSPEGGPYNEQFF.

In DNA, the CDR3 is TGTGCCATCAGTGGGATGGGGCTCGCCGGGGAGCTGTTTTTT. It yields the protein CAISGMGLAGELFF. The chain links TRBV10-3 to TRBJ2-2; D perhaps matches TRBD1 (5 bases). V was shortened by 4 bases and J by 6 bases, with 12 bases between the two germline ends. The CDR3 is 14 amino acids. Germline CDR1 reads ENHRY; CDR2 reads SYGVKD.

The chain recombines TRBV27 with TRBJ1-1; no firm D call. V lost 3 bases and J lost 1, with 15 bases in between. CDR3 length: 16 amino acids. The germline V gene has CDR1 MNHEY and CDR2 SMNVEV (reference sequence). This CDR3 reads CASSFGRAGKNTEAFF. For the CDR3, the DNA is TGTGCCAGCAGTTTTGGAAGGGCAGGCAAGAACACTGAAGCTTTCTTT.

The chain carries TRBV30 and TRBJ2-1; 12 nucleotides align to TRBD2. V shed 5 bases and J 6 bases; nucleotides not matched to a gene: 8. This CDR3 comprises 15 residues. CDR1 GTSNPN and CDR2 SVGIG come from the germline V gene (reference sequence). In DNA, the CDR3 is TGTGCCTGGGGATTGGGACTAGCGGGCCGCAATGAGCAGTTCTTC. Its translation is CAWGLGLAGRNEQFF.

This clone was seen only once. CDR3 nucleotides: TGTGCCAGCAGCTTAGGGATGGAGGGATACAATGAGCAGTTCTTC. Translation gives CASSLGMEGYNEQFF. This sequence joins TRBV11-3 and TRBJ2-1, with D possibly being TRBD2 (6 bases). V lost 1 base to trimming and J lost 4 bases, with 11 bases between them. The CDR3 spans 15 residues. CDR1 and CDR2 from the germline V gene are SGHNT and YENEEA.

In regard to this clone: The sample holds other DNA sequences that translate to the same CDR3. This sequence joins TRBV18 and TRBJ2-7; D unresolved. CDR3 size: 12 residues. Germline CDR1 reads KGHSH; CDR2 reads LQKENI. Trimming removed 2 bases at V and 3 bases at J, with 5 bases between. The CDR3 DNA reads TGTGCCAGCTCACCAACTGGCTACGAGCAGTACTTC. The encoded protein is CASSPTGYEQYF.

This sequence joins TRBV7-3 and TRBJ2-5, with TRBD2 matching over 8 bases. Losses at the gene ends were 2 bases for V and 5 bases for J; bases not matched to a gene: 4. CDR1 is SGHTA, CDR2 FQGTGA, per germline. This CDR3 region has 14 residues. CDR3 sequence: CASSLRTSRETQYF. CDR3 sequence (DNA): TGTGCCAGCAGCTTACGGACTAGCCGGGAGACCCAGTACTTC.

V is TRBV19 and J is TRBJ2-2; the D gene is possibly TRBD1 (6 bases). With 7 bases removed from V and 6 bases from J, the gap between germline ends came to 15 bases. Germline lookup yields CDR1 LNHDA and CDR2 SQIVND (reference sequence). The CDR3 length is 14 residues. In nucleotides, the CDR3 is TGTGCCAGTATCAGGGGTGTGGGCGCCGGGGAGCTGTTTTTT. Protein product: CASIRGVGAGELFF.

The CDR3 DNA reads as TGTGCCAGCAGCTTAGTCGGGGAGGGGGGTCTGTTCTTC. Its translation is CASSLVGEGGLFF. The chain recombines TRBV11-3 with TRBJ2-1; TRBD2 is a possible D gene (7 bases). This CDR3 has 13 residues. The germline V gene has CDR1 SGHNT and CDR2 YENEEA. Trimming shortened V by 1 base and J by 15 bases, and 16 bases separated the two germline ends.

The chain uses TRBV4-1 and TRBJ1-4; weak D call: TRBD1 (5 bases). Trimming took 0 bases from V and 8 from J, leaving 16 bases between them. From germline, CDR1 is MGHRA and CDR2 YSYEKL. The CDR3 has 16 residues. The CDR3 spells CASSQDGTGWEEKLFF. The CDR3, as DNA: TGCGCCAGCAGCCAAGATGGGACCGGCTGGGAGGAAAAACTGTTTTTT.

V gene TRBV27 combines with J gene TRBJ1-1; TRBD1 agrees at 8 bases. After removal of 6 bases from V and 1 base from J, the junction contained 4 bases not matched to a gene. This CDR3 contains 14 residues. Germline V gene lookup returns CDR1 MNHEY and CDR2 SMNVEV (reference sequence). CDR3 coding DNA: TGTGCCAGCAGCGAAGGGACAGGGAACACTGAAGCTTTCTTT. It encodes CASSEGTGNTEAFF.

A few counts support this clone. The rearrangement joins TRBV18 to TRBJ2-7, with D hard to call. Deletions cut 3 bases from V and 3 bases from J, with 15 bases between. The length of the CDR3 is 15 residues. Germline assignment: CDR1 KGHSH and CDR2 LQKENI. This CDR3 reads CASSPPSGTFYEQYF. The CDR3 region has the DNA TGTGCCAGCTCACCCCCGTCTGGTACGTTCTACGAGCAGTACTTC.

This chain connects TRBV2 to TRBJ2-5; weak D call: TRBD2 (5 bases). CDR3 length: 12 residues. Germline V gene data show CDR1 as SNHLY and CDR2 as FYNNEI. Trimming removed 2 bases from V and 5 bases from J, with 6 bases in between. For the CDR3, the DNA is TGTGCCAGCAGTGAAACTAGGGAGACCCAGTACTTC. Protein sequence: CASSETRETQYF.